This T cell receptor beta chain comes out of a study of Graves' ophthalmopathy and Graves' hyperthyroidism (dated by TCRdb to the late 2010s). Turning to the overall study: Hyperthyroidism was considered stable if no progression to ophthalmopathy occurred within 18 months of follow-up. TCR beta repertoire signatures were used to distinguish Graves' ophthalmopathy from Graves' hyperthyroidism and to predict progression to ophthalmopathy. In total, some 140 blood samples were TCR-sequenced: 40 to 45 ophthalmopathy, under 85 hyperthyroidism and around 17 hyperthyroidism-to-ophthalmopathy patients. A discovery set of 100 or so patients (approximately 45 ophthalmopathy, just over 55 stable hyperthyroidism) was enrolled to explore V-J signatures distinguishing ophthalmopathy from hyperthyroidism. The independent validation cohort included 18 to 20 hyperthyroidism patients plus 17 patients who later progressed from hyperthyroidism to ophthalmopathy. In about six hyperthyroidism patients, the T-cell repertoire of thyroid tissue was compared with the T-cell repertoire of blood. Following sampling, methimazole starting at 30 mg daily was administered to hyperthyroidism patients, and high-dose intravenous methylprednisolone was administered to ophthalmopathy patients.

For repertoire sequencing, TCR beta CDR3 regions were amplified from RNA transcripts. A first-round RT-PCR used HTBI primers with the Qiagen OneStep RT-PCR kit, followed by a second-round multiplex PCR, size selection and purification. Sequencing of the libraries was carried out on an Illumina HiSeq2000 in paired-end mode with 100 bp reads. The paper's data handling went like this. Reads were processed with SOAPnuke, discarding reads with adapters, uncalled bases, mean Phred below 15, or no exact constant-primer or identifier match. COPE v1.2.5 was used to merge high-quality paired reads. Unique nucleotide sequences were defined as clonotypes and aligned to IMGT TRB V, D and J references using MiTCR v1.1. Analysis was restricted to V-J combinations with a frequency above 0.0001, which covered roughly 99% of repertoires. For each V-J combination, a TCR clonal expansion and chaos score was defined as the ratio of F50 clonal expansion to chaos observed in the TCRdist matrix. Welch's t-statistics and random forest were used to reduce features to 13 V-J combinations, which were fed into a naive Bayes classifier. The Morisita-Horn index was used to measure how similar the thyroid and blood repertoires were. The raw public data were reprocessed by TCRdb itself: fastp quality trimming at Q25, MiXCR clonotype calling, in-frame beta chains only. When rows share a CDR3 protein, they turn into one entry using the most common DNA and genes. These V and J calls originate from TCRdb's pipeline instead of the authors' own analysis. The sample table records roughly 1.1 million distinct CDR3 sequences; less than 45% of these occur just once. The ten largest clones capture roughly 11% of the sample.

This clonotype was seen repeatedly, ten times or more. Its antigen is not yet known. No base qualities exist here, and no much larger clone lies one base off it. Points the paper makes about the study in general: Ophthalmopathy was separated from stable hyperthyroidism by the 13-signature model with more than 85% sensitivity and less than 82% specificity in cross-validation and with 80%/75% in the test set. Most expanded thyroid clonotypes with frequency above 0.001 were also detected in blood, suggesting blood repertoires may reflect the thyroid immune response. No statistical method was used to predetermine the sample size, and group allocation was not hidden from the investigators. In validation, the model predicted ophthalmopathy progression with nearly 71% sensitivity and roughly 72% specificity; eleven to twelve predicted patients were CT-confirmed with GO in a median of approximately six months.

The trim is 7 bases for V and 6 bases for J, with a gap of 18 bases between the germline ends. CDR1 and CDR2 (LNHDA, SQIVND) derive from the germline V gene (reference sequence). Including the terminal cysteine and phenylalanine, the CDR3 comprises 14 residues. The CDR3 DNA has 42 bases and is translated from base 1. Hyperthyroidism patients were newly diagnosed, were aged 18 to 65 years, and had a disease duration under 2 months. Anyone with other autoimmune diseases, uncontrolled infections, pregnancy or lactation was excluded from the study. Clinical symptoms, serum thyroxine, TRAb, thyroid ultrasound and orbital computed tomography formed the basis of the diagnosis. Trizol reagent was used to extract the total RNA, and its quality was then checked on an Agilent 2100 Bioanalyzer.

The sample comprised peripheral blood or thyroid tissue (not recorded which). Rearrangement joined TRBV19 to TRBJ1-2, with the D gene not clear enough to name. The clonotype originates from an adult man with Graves' hyperthyroidism. The base sequence is TGTGCCAGTACCCTTAATCCCATTCGGGATGGCTACACCTTC. It translates to CASTLNPIRDGYTF. Where the CDR3 stops, the reference TRBV19 and TRBJ1-2 genes take over; the full variable domain is DGGITQSPKYLFRKEGQNVTLSCEQNLNHDAMYWYRQDPGQGLRLIYYSQIVNDFQKGDIAEGYSVSREKKESFPLTVTSAQKNPTAFYLCASTLNPIRDGYTFGSGTRLTVV.